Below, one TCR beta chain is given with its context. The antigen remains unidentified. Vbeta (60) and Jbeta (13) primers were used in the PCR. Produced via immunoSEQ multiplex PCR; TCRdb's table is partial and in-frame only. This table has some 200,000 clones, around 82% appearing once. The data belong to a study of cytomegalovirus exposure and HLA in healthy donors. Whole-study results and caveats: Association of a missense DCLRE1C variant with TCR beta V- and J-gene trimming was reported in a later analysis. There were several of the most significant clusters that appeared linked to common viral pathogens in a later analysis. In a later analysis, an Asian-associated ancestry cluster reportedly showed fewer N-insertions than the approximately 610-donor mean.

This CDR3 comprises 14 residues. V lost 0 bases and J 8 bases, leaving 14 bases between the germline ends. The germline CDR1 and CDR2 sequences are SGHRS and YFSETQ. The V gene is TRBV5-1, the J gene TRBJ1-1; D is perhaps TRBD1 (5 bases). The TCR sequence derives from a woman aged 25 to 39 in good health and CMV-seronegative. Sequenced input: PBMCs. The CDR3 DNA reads TGCGCCAGCAGCTTGGGTGGCGGGGGAGGGGAAGCTTTCTTT. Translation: CASSLGGGGGEAFF.